The clone carrying this TCR beta chain appeared once. The source of the sample is a study of blood T cell repertoires in COVID-19. CDR3 size: 14 residues. V was clipped by 6 bases and J by 5 bases; unmatched bases: 8. The V gene's germline CDR1 is MNHEY and CDR2 SVGAGI. Profiling relied on immunoSEQ multiplex PCR, and the TCRdb table lists in-frame clones only, not all of them. In the table there are more than 200,000 clones, around four fifths of which are singletons. Material: peripheral blood. The receptor was isolated from a middle-aged man with active or convalescent COVID-19. The V gene is TRBV6-5, the J gene TRBJ1-2; 8 nucleotides agree with TRBD1. The CDR3 DNA reads TGTGCCAGCAGGACCGGGACAGGCAATTATGGCTACACCTTC. This sequence encodes CASRTGTGNYGYTF.